This T cell receptor (beta chain) was recorded in a study of blood T cell repertoires in COVID-19 (dated by TCRdb to 2018 to 2020). A note on the overall study: Collaborator samples came from the United States, Italy and Spain and covered acute and convalescent phases of COVID-19. The samples were drawn from the first 160 participants of the ongoing ImmuneRACE study and from some 1,300 subjects provided by 6 global collaborators. The dataset comprised deeply sampled blood TCRbeta repertoires from subjects exposed to, actively infected with, or recovered from COVID-19. The prospective study material was composed of cDNA or gDNA derived from T cells, B-cell-depleted T cells, or PBMCs. The repertoires were made available in a free public database intended to serve as a resource for research on the immune response to SARS-CoV-2. The sample metadata nearly always contained a de-identified subject ID, COVID-19 status, age in years and sex. Where available, HLA class I and class II types were taken from metadata supplied by the sample provider and were not determined by assay-based typing.

TCRbeta CDR3 regions were amplified from genomic DNA by means of the immunoSEQ Assay, a bias-controlled multiplex PCR. The original pipeline was this. Nucleated cell counts per sample were estimated from amplification of reference gene primers within the assay. To quantify the absolute abundance of each unique TCRbeta CDR3 rearrangement, sequence reads were collapsed and filtered. For each sample, productive Simpson clonality was calculated as the square root of Simpson's diversity index over productive rearrangements. The table was pulled from immuneACCESS by TCRdb, which kept in-frame rearrangements only. Such tables lose some clones; where checked, under half of the loss comes from unresolved V genes, and the rest has no known cause. That table furnishes V, J and clone size, whereas the DNA furnished D and trimming. For this sample there are over 120,000 clones; more than 80% appear just once. Roughly 4.4% of the sample is held by the ten biggest clonotypes.

What the study reported, not specific to this receptor: How much clinical and demographic metadata was included differed by source and by participant, and the metadata was provided uncurated.

Sequences SNHLY (CDR1) and FYNNEI (CDR2) are obtained from the germline V gene. The junction shows trimming of 2 bases on V and 5 bases on J, plus 13 bases between the germline ends. The CDR3 starts with the cysteine, ends with the phenylalanine, and has 15 residues. Of the read, only the CDR3 DNA is kept; its 45 bases are in frame from base 1. Whole blood was collected in K2EDTA tubes by collaborating institutions according to the institutions' own protocols. For TCRbeta analysis, collaborators shipped samples in one of three forms: frozen whole blood, isolated PBMCs, or DNA extracted from either of those sample types. Note on this clone: The antigen this receptor binds is unknown. No base quality values were provided; no much bigger clone lies one nucleotide off.

Sequencing was carried out using peripheral blood. The chain is assembled from TRBV2 and TRBJ2-1; a tentative D call is TRBD2 (5 bases match). The clonotype originates from a human donor in a cohort sampled during active COVID-19. The sequenced DNA is TGTGCCAGCAGTGAACGAGCGGCGACTAACAATGAGCAGTTCTTC. Its protein is CASSERAATNNEQFF.